These 5 T cell receptor beta chains were sequenced from one sample in a study of identical twins. TCRdb itself ran the 5' RACE reads through MiXCR, one entry per CDR3 protein. The sample carries some 560,000 distinct CDR3 sequences, 9.5% to 10% recorded once. The same sample was also studied in work on yellow fever vaccine responses in identical twins.

The specimen was PBMCs. Receptors originate from a woman between 18 and 29 years old in good health.

The CDR3 spells CASRGSGGAFYNEQFF. The CDR3 nucleotides are TGTGCCAGCAGGGGTAGCGGGGGGGCCTTCTACAATGAGCAGTTCTTC. The rearrangement joins TRBV7-6 to TRBJ2-1, with 11 bases fitting TRBD2. There are 16 residues in the CDR3. CDR1 is SGHVS, CDR2 FNYEAQ, per germline. Losses at the gene ends were 6 bases for V and 3 bases for J; bases not matched to a gene: 7. Filled out from reference TRBV7-6 and TRBJ2-1, the complete variable domain reads GAGVSQSPRYKVTKRGQDVALRCDPISGHVSLYWYRQALGQGPEFLTYFNYEAQQDKSGLPNDRFSAERPEGSISTLTIQRTEQRDSAMYRCASRGSGGAFYNEQFFGPGTRLTVL.

This clonotype was seen a handful of times. The chain joins TRBV4-3 to TRBJ2-3; D may be TRBD1 (5 bases). V was cut by 3 bases and J by 0 bases, with 10 bases left in between. The CDR3 consists of 15 residues. Germline V CDR1 and CDR2: LGHNA, YSLEER. CDR3 nucleotide sequence: TGCGCCAGCAGCCATCGCAGGGCTAGCACAGATACGCAGTATTTT. It translates to CASSHRRASTDTQYF.

This clonotype was seen ten or more times. The chain recombines TRBV29-1 with TRBJ1-5; tentatively, D is TRBD1 (5 bases). Trimming cost V 4 bases and J 4 bases, with 8 bases left between them. Germline loops: CDR1 SQVTM, CDR2 ANQGSEA. This CDR3 spans 12 amino acids. This CDR3 is CSVGQGNQPQHF. The CDR3, as DNA: TGCAGCGTTGGGCAGGGAAATCAGCCCCAGCATTTT.

This clonotype has ten or more counts. The V gene is TRBV20-1, the J gene TRBJ2-3; D may correspond to TRBD1 or TRBD2 (5 bases each). CDR1 is DFQATT and CDR2 is SNEGSKA in the germline V gene (reference sequence). There are 15 residues in the CDR3. V was clipped by 3 bases and J by 2 bases, with 15 bases between them. CDR3 nucleotide sequence: TGCAGTGCTAGGAGGTGGGACCGATTCACAGATACGCAGTATTTT. Protein sequence: CSARRWDRFTDTQYF.

This clonotype was observed a few times. The rearrangement links TRBV3-1 to TRBJ2-2, with unresolved D. This CDR3 has 15 amino acids. V lost 2 bases and J lost 0, with 7 bases in between. Germline V gene sequence: CDR1 LGHDT, CDR2 YNNKEL (reference sequence). The CDR3 sequence is CASSQRITNTGELFF. The CDR3 DNA sequence: TGTGCCAGCAGCCAAAGGATAACGAACACCGGGGAGCTGTTTTTT.